This T cell receptor (beta chain) was captured by sequencing in a study of beta chain features in type 1 diabetes (dated 2018 in TCRdb). For the study in its entirety: No differences in mean age, gender distribution, total cell number or subset yield were found between patients and healthy donors. The study compared TCRB repertoires of sorted circulating CD4+ T cell subsets between recently diagnosed type 1 diabetes patients and matched healthy donors. Naive and central memory subsets were obtained from all 30 or so donors, but regulatory and stem cell-like memory subsets were isolated from only 8 patients and roughly 8 healthy donors. A total of roughly 100 million sorted cells were examined across all samples, and the number of cells per subset was strongly correlated with RNA yield.

Summary of the overall study and its limitations: Fewer insertions and more nucleotide deletions at VDJ recombination sites were observed in patients with type 1 diabetes, implying thymic rearrangement abnormalities. Only small numbers of individuals were included in the HLA sub-analyses, which left unresolved whether HLA type had any influence on TCRB rearrangement. PCR might favor shorter templates, but patient and control samples were amplified and corrected together, so any skew would affect both groups equally. A moderate but significant shortening of TCRB CDR3 length was observed in type 1 diabetes patients in all four CD4+ subsets. Sequencing cDNA rather than genomic DNA could over-represent highly expressing activated cells, although activation and CD3 levels did not differ between groups. Naive, central memory and regulatory TCRB repertoires appeared more similar among patients than among healthy donors.

Each donor gave one peripheral blood draw, roughly 0.11 L on average, collected into heparinised tubes. A BD FACSAria II was used to sort naive, central memory, regulatory and stem cell-like memory CD4+ T cells with a panel that included CD45RO, CCR7, CD25, CD127, CD95 and CD27. A purity above 95% was achieved for all sorted populations. PBMCs were isolated immediately by Lymphoprep density gradient centrifugation and stained directly without culture. So that batch effects would be minimized, each experiment stained and sorted samples in pairs, pairing one healthy donor with one patient. The entire isolated RNA was reverse transcribed using the High Capacity cDNA Reverse Transcription Kit, and thus expressed TCRB transcripts were sequenced. Naive, central memory and regulatory T cell samples underwent deep immunoSEQ sequencing, averaging roughly 3.4 million total reads per sample. Sorted cells were lysed in RLT buffer and RNA was extracted with DNase-treated RNeasy Micro or Mini kits, depending on cell number. Each cell subset was processed separately to prevent cross-contamination, with patient and healthy donor samples processed together. The immunoSEQ multiplex PCR was used to amplify TCRB sequences from cDNA, yielding 87-bp fragments that span the CDR3 region. Sequencing of the amplicons was performed on the Illumina HiSeq platform. Per the source publication's procedure: PCR bias was corrected computationally using synthetic template baselines, and reads within Hamming distance 2 were collapsed, with unmergeable singletons discarded. By aligning reads against IMGT, V, D and J genes, CDR3 length, and insertions or deletions at six rearrangement sites were assigned. Within each subset, clonotype counts were normalized to the number of sorted cells before true diversity and Gini coefficients were calculated with the tcR R package. The overlap coefficient, calculated on TCRB nucleotide sequences, was used to quantify repertoire sharing. As a proxy for the pre-selection repertoire, out-of-frame TCRB sequences from naive cells were analyzed. What TCRdb holds here is the immuneACCESS table cut down to in-frame rearrangements. Part of the clones is not present; checked against another copy, under half of the missing clones reflect an unresolved V gene, and the others are unexplained. V and J calls plus clone size are reproduced from that table; the DNA served to infer D and trimming. For this sample the table gives 250,000 to 300,000 clones, of which more than 13% were detected only once. Under 0.02% of the sample goes to the ten largest clones.

This clone has only a few counts. Its antigen is not yet known. It has no much larger one-base neighbor in the sample; base qualities were not kept. The germline V gene supplies CDR1 MNHNS and CDR2 SASEGT. The CDR3 starts with the cysteine, ends with the phenylalanine, and has 13 residues. Only the CDR3 portion is preserved as DNA: 39 bases, with reading frame beginning at the first base. Deletion took 0 bases off V and 6 bases off J, with a span of 6 bases between the germline ends. The specimen was naive CD4+ T cells from blood. The cell subset or site label, read with the paper, signifies: true naive CD4+ T cells. The V and J genes are TRBV6-1 and TRBJ1-5, with no confident D gene call. The TCR originated in a man aged 25-40 years with type 1 diabetes. CDR3 region: CASSEASFQPQHF. DNA sequence: TGTGCCAGCAGTGAAGCATCTTTTCAGCCCCAGCATTTT.